This T cell receptor beta chain derives from a study of cytomegalovirus exposure and HLA in healthy donors. Study background: The 95 to 150 validation repertoires used a platform that matched the one used for the roughly 700 first-cohort repertoires, as a later analysis reported.

Germline V lookup: CDR1 ENHRY, CDR2 SYGVKD. V lost 5 bases to trimming and J lost 9 bases; unmatched junction nucleotides: 4. CDR3 length: 12 residues. Study findings and constraints: Listed as cytomegalovirus-associated were 170 or so TCR beta chains.

Remarks on this clone: The antigen is unknown.

Separate from the approximately 670-subject first cohort, the 120-subject validation cohort was the one that the donors belonged to. The data were produced by immunoSEQ multiplex PCR, yet TCRdb's version contains in-frame clones alone and is incomplete. The sample consists of roughly 300,000 clones, about nine tenths of them appearing once. This sequence joins TRBV10-3 and TRBJ1-1; 9 nucleotides line up with TRBD1. Sequencing was carried out using PBMCs. The clonotype was recovered from a woman in her late teens or twenties in good health and CMV-seronegative. The CDR3 coding sequence is TGTGCCATCAGTCGACAGGGGGAACAAGCTTTCTTT. Protein: CAISRQGEQAFF.